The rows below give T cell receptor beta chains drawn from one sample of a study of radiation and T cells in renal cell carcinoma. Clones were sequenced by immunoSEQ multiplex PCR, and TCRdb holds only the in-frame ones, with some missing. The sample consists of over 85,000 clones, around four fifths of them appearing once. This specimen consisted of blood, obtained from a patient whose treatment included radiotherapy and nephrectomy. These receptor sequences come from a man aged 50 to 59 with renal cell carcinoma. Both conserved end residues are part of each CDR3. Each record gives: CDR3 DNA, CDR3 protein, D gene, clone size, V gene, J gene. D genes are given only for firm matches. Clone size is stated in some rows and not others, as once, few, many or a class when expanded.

CDR3 DNA: TGCACCTCTCTGGAAGGGGAAAGCTACACCTTC; CDR3 protein: CTSLEGESYTF; D gene: .; clone size: .; V gene: TRBV29-1; J gene: TRBJ1-2
CDR3 DNA: TGTGCTAGCAGCAGGACGAGAGGGGAAAAACTGTTTTTT; CDR3 protein: CASSRTRGEKLFF; D gene: .; clone size: .; V gene: TRBV7-7; J gene: TRBJ1-4
CDR3 DNA: TGTGCCAGCAGCCCCGCAATCAGAAAAGAGACCCAGTACTTC; CDR3 protein: CASSPAIRKETQYF; D gene: .; clone size: .; V gene: TRBV7-6; J gene: TRBJ2-5
CDR3 DNA: TGCGCCAGCAGCTTTGTCGATGCAACTAATGAAAAACTGTTTTTT; CDR3 protein: CASSFVDATNEKLFF; D gene: .; clone size: .; V gene: TRBV5-1; J gene: TRBJ1-4
CDR3 DNA: TGTGCCAGCAGCCAAGTATCGGTAGGAACTAGCGGGGGCCTCCAAGAGACCCAGTACTTC; CDR3 protein: CASSQVSVGTSGGLQETQYF; D gene: TRBD2; clone size: once; V gene: TRBV4-2; J gene: TRBJ2-5
CDR3 DNA: TGTGCCAGCAGCTTCTCCGGGACAGGGGAAGGAAACACCATATATTTT; CDR3 protein: CASSFSGTGEGNTIYF; D gene: TRBD1; clone size: .; V gene: TRBV9; J gene: TRBJ1-3
CDR3 DNA: TGCAGCGTTGCCACAACGGGGGGCGAGCAGTACTTC; CDR3 protein: CSVATTGGEQYF; D gene: TRBD2; clone size: .; V gene: TRBV29-1; J gene: TRBJ2-7
CDR3 DNA: TGTGCCAGCAGCGTCCCTAGATTGGGGCATCGGGAGCAGTACTTC; CDR3 protein: CASSVPRLGHREQYF; D gene: .; clone size: once; V gene: TRBV2; J gene: TRBJ2-7
CDR3 DNA: TGTGCCAGCAGTTACGGTTTTGGAAACACCATATATTTT; CDR3 protein: CASSYGFGNTIYF; D gene: .; clone size: .; V gene: TRBV6-5; J gene: TRBJ1-3
CDR3 DNA: TGTGCCAGCAGTTATTCTGTAATTGGCCAAAACATTCAGTACTTC; CDR3 protein: CASSYSVIGQNIQYF; D gene: .; clone size: .; V gene: TRBV6-6; J gene: TRBJ2-4
CDR3 DNA: TGTGCCAGCACTAATACCGGGACAGGGGCCTATGGCTACACCTTC; CDR3 protein: CASTNTGTGAYGYTF; D gene: TRBD1; clone size: few; V gene: TRBV6-5; J gene: TRBJ1-2
CDR3 DNA: TGTGCCAGTAGTATGTGGGCAGGGGCCAATCAGCCCCAGCATTTT; CDR3 protein: CASSMWAGANQPQHF; D gene: .; clone size: medium-sized; V gene: TRBV19; J gene: TRBJ1-5
CDR3 DNA: TGCGCCAGCAGCCAAGATAGGCAGATAGGGAGGCCCTACGAGCAGTACTTC; CDR3 protein: CASSQDRQIGRPYEQYF; D gene: .; clone size: .; V gene: TRBV4-1; J gene: TRBJ2-7
CDR3 DNA: TGCGCCAGCAGGAGAGAAGAGACCCAGTACTTC; CDR3 protein: CASRREETQYF; D gene: .; clone size: once; V gene: TRBV5-1; J gene: TRBJ2-5
CDR3 DNA: TGTGCCAGCAGCTGGACTTCAGCGGCCGCCTCTGGAAACACCATATATTTT; CDR3 protein: CASSWTSAAASGNTIYF; D gene: .; clone size: .; V gene: TRBV7-9; J gene: TRBJ1-3
CDR3 DNA: TGTGCCACCAGCGGAGCGACTAGCGGGAGTCTCGACGAGCAGTACTTC; CDR3 protein: CATSGATSGSLDEQYF; D gene: TRBD2; clone size: .; V gene: TRBV15; J gene: TRBJ2-7
CDR3 DNA: TGTGCCAGCAGCTACCGGGACAGGGGGCATGGCTACAATGAGCAGTTCTTC; CDR3 protein: CASSYRDRGHGYNEQFF; D gene: TRBD1; clone size: .; V gene: TRBV5-5; J gene: TRBJ2-1
CDR3 DNA: TGTGCCAGTTACAGGGGACGGCATGGCTACACCTTC; CDR3 protein: CASYRGRHGYTF; D gene: TRBD1; clone size: .; V gene: TRBV19; J gene: TRBJ1-2